The entry below describes one TCR beta chain. This sample is drawn from a study of blood T cell repertoires in COVID-19. Study at large: T cells, B-cell-depleted T cells, or PBMCs provided the cDNA or gDNA that served as material.

Trimming shortened V by 1 base and J by 5 bases, and 14 bases separated the two germline ends. The germline gives CDR1 MDHEN, CDR2 SYDVKM. The CDR3 contains 15 residues. Under the authors' procedure: Amplification from reference gene primers served as the basis for estimated nucleated cell counts. The protocol was immunoSEQ multiplex PCR, while the TCRdb copy is restricted to in-frame clones and leaves out a portion. V and J calls and clone size are given by that table; D and trimming were obtained from the DNA. This repertoire shows about 150,000 clones, roughly 90% found once; its top ten account for roughly 3.9%.

V and J are TRBV28 and TRBJ1-1, with TRBD1 as a possible D gene (5 bases). The material sequenced was PBMCs or T cells enriched from blood (not recorded which). The clonotype originates from a woman in her 40s who had been exposed to COVID-19. The DNA for the CDR3 is TGTGCCAGCAGTTTATCAGGGCCGTCTGGGACTGAAGCTTTCTTT. This sequence encodes CASSLSGPSGTEAFF.